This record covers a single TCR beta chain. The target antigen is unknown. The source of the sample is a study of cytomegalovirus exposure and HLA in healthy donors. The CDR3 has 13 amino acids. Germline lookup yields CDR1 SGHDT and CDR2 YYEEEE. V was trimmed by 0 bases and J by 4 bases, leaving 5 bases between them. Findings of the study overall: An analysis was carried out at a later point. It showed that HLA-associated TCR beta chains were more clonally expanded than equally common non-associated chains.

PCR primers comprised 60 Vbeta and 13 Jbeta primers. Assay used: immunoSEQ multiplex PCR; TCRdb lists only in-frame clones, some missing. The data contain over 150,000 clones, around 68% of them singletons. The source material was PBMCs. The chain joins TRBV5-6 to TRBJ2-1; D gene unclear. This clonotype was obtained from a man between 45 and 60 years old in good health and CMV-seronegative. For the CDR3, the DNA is TGTGCCAGCAGCTTGGACGGGTACAATGAGCAGTTCTTC. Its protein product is CASSLDGYNEQFF.